This TCR beta chain was sequenced for a study of long-term antiretroviral therapy in people with HIV. Survey-level immunoSEQ v3.0 assays were run. Samples were sequenced targeting roughly 40,000-50,000 T-cell genomes each. Sequenced by immunoSEQ multiplex PCR; TCRdb stores in-frame clones only, minus some. This table holds about 18,000 clones, 79% found once. This CDR3 spans 16 amino acids. V shed 6 bases and J shed 3 bases, with 21 bases lying between them. The germline V gene has CDR1 SGHAT and CDR2 FQDESV (reference sequence). The sequence was obtained from a man aged 18-30 years with HIV. The sample in question was unsorted PBMCs, obtained at the start of antiretroviral therapy, before treatment. The V and J genes are TRBV11-1 and TRBJ2-7, with D perhaps matching TRBD1 (6 bases). The CDR3 spells CASSATSGTRRYEQYF. CDR3 in DNA: TGTGCCAGCAGTGCGACGTCCGGGACAAGACGCTACGAGCAGTACTTC.